What follows describes a single T cell receptor beta chain. The data stem from a study of blood T cells in healthy people across ages. The study recruited healthy Caucasian donors from Russia who were aged about 6 to 90. With a J-beta primer mix and a sample-barcoded 5' primer, a second PCR ran roughly 6 to 11 cycles. TCRdb independently ran MiXCR on the 5' RACE reads; one entry per CDR3 protein. The sample has more than 1,000,000 distinct CDR3 sequences, under 30% seen once; the top ten hold about 0.69%. Trimming removed 8 bases at V and 7 bases at J, with 14 bases between. This CDR3 has 13 amino acids. Germline CDR1 and CDR2: MDHEN and SYDVKM. This sample also belongs to another study, concerning T cells of mothers and their children. From that paper: For each mother, over 9 million TCR beta CDR3 reads were obtained, and for each child, about 3 million. Related mother-child pairs showed slightly, non-significantly higher overlap than unrelated pairs.

Sequenced: blood. The clonotype comes from a girl aged 2 to 10 in good health. This chain uses TRBV28 with TRBJ2-2; D remains ambiguous. CDR3 in DNA: TGTGCCAGCGCGGCCTCCAAAAACGGGGAGCTGTTTTTT. It translates to CASAASKNGELFF.